One sample yielded the 20 T cell receptor beta chains listed below, sequenced in a study of siplizumab effects on memory and regulatory T cells. Using immunoSEQ multiplex PCR, the repertoire was profiled, and TCRdb retains in-frame clones only, with some absent. The data contain 5,500 to 7,500 clones, roughly 64% of them seen just once; the ten biggest clones take up 15%. The sample comprised effector memory CD8+ T cells sorted from blood. Sample subset: unstimulated CD8+ effector memory T cells. These receptors all come from a human donor in good health.

By its share, this clone is medium-sized (0.01 to 0.1%). The V call is TRBV6-4, the J call TRBJ2-7; 10 positions agree with TRBD1. From germline, CDR1 is MRHNA and CDR2 SNTAGT. CDR3 length: 14 residues. The ends lost 4 bases at V and 5 bases at J; junction bases unmatched: 5. In nucleotides, the CDR3 is TGTGCCAGCAGTGCGACAGGGGGCTTGGACGAGCAGTACTTC. Amino acid sequence: CASSATGGLDEQYF.

The chain uses TRBV19 and TRBJ2-1, with 7 bases identical to TRBD2. CDR1 LNHDA and CDR2 SQIVND come from the germline V gene (reference sequence). The CDR3 extends over 14 amino acids. With V trimmed by 4 bases and J by 7 bases, 7 bases remained unmatched. DNA of the CDR3: TGTGCCAGTAGTACGCGACTAGCCTCTAATGAGCAGTTCTTC. Residues: CASSTRLASNEQFF.

V and J are TRBV4-3 and TRBJ1-2; 7 nucleotides match TRBD1. The CDR3 totals 13 residues. The germline CDR1 and CDR2 sequences are LGHNA and YSLEER. V was pared by 0 bases and J by 8 bases, with 3 bases of the junction left unmatched. The CDR3 nucleotides read TGCGCCAGCAGCCAAGAAAGGACAGGCGGCTACACCTTC. Amino acids: CASSQERTGGYTF.

The rearrangement uses TRBV7-2 and TRBJ2-1, with TRBD2 identical over 7 bases. From germline, CDR1 is SGHTA and CDR2 FQGNSA. Germline trimming cut 0 bases from V and 10 bases from J; bases unmatched to any gene: 6. This CDR3 is built from 14 residues. CDR3: CASSLALPGGEQFF. The CDR3 region has the DNA TGTGCCAGCAGCTTAGCTCTTCCCGGGGGGGAGCAGTTCTTC.

This clone was counted a few times. The CDR3 loop reads CASSHGGGKNIQYF. The DNA for the CDR3 is TGCGCCAGCAGCCACGGAGGCGGCAAAAACATTCAGTACTTC. The chain couples TRBV4-1 to TRBJ2-4; D is possibly TRBD2 (5 bases). CDR1 is MGHRA, CDR2 YSYEKL, per germline. This CDR3 has 14 amino acids. With 3 bases removed from V and 3 bases from J, the gap between germline ends came to 9 bases.

Note on this clone: One end of the junction is discordant with germline, which a read error may explain. The gene calls are TRBV6-4 and TRBJ2-5, with 8 bases identical to TRBD2. The CDR3 has 17 amino acids. Germline V CDR1 and CDR2: MRHNA, SNTAGT. The CDR3 DNA sequence: TGTGCCAACAGTTCCAACGAGGGACTAGGTCTCCAAGAGACCCAGTACTTC. Encoded protein: CANSSNEGLGLQETQYF.

The chain links TRBV9 to TRBJ2-3, with D uncertain. CDR3 size: 16 residues. V lost 0 bases and J 1 base, leaving 12 bases between the germline ends. The germline V gene has CDR1 SGDLS and CDR2 YYNGEE. CDR3 DNA: TGTGCCAGCAGCGTAGGGTTAGCATCCCGCACAGATACGCAGTATTTT. This translates into CASSVGLASRTDTQYF.

The chain carries TRBV4-2 and TRBJ2-2; 7 bases are a match to TRBD2. CDR1 and CDR2 (germline): LGHNA, YNFKEQ. V was pared by 4 bases and J by 6 bases, with 8 bases of the junction left unmatched. The CDR3 totals 15 residues. The DNA for the CDR3 is TGTGCCAGCAGCCCAGACCAAACTAGCGCCGGGGAGCTGTTTTTT. Translating it yields CASSPDQTSAGELFF.

The chain links TRBV2 to TRBJ2-1, with TRBD2 identical over 11 bases. Losses at the gene ends were 0 bases for V and 7 bases for J; bases not matched to a gene: 11. The CDR3 is 18 amino acids. Germline V CDR1 and CDR2: SNHLY, FYNNEI. CDR3 sequence reads: CASSEAIFLAGGGNEQFF. The CDR3 coding sequence is TGTGCCAGCAGTGAAGCAATTTTCCTAGCGGGGGGAGGGAATGAGCAGTTCTTC.

This chain uses TRBV5-5 with TRBJ2-1; 7 nucleotides align to TRBD1. The trim removed 4 bases at V and 4 bases at J, leaving 17 bases unmatched. Per the germline V gene, CDR1 is SGHKS and CDR2 is YYEKEE (reference sequence). The CDR3 sequence is 18 residues long. CDR3 residues: CASSPSWNTGALYNEQFF. The CDR3 nucleotides are TGTGCCAGCAGCCCCAGCTGGAATACAGGGGCCCTATACAATGAGCAGTTCTTC.

This clone has more than one count but fewer than ten. The chain combines TRBV6-5 with TRBJ1-5; D remains unclear. The CDR3 contains 13 residues. Per the germline V gene, CDR1 is MNHEY and CDR2 is SVGAGI. V lost 6 bases, J lost 6 bases, and 12 bases lay in between. The CDR3 DNA sequence: TGTGCCAGCAGCTCCGAAGCGGGTCAGCCCCAGCATTTT. Translation: CASSSEAGQPQHF.

The chain links TRBV10-1 to TRBJ2-6; D not resolved. The CDR3 spans 18 residues. V was clipped by 5 bases and J by 5 bases, with 22 bases between them. Germline V gene lookup returns CDR1 WNHNN and CDR2 SYGVQD (reference sequence). CDR3 sequence: CASSINPIAQSRANVLTF. For the CDR3, the DNA is TGCGCCAGCAGTATCAATCCGATCGCACAAAGTCGGGCCAACGTCCTGACTTTC.

The V and J genes are TRBV19 and TRBJ1-6, with D possibly matching TRBD1 (5 bases). There are 14 residues in the CDR3. CDR1 is LNHDA and CDR2 is SQIVND in the germline V gene (reference sequence). Deletions cut 4 bases from V and 6 bases from J, with 10 bases between. The CDR3 loop is CASSTRQGNSPLHF. CDR3 in DNA: TGTGCCAGTAGTACACGGCAGGGTAATTCACCCCTCCACTTT.

To note about this clone: Compared with germline, one end of the junction differs, possibly owing to a read error. The chain has TRBV4-1 and TRBJ2-2; D not certain. Looked up from germline, CDR1 is MGHRA and CDR2 is YSYEKL. This CDR3 contains 14 residues. The CDR3 DNA follows: TGTGCCAGCAGCGACGGCTCTAACACCGGGGAGCTGTTTTTT. It yields the protein CASSDGSNTGELFF.

This rearrangement joins TRBV5-1 to TRBJ2-1; 9 bases agree with TRBD2. Trimming removed 4 bases from V and 0 bases from J; junction bases left unmatched: 5. CDR3 length: 16 residues. The V gene's germline CDR1 is SGHRS and CDR2 YFSETQ. The CDR3 bases are TGCGCCAGCAGCCCGAGACTAGCGGACTCCTACAATGAGCAGTTCTTC. Residues: CASSPRLADSYNEQFF.

The chain employs TRBV14 and TRBJ2-1; D is uncertain. This CDR3 is built from 16 residues. Germline CDR1 SGHDN, CDR2 FVKESK. Between the trimmed V and J ends, which lost 0 bases and 4 bases, there was a span of 13 bases. CDR3 region: CASSQDLSEEYNEQFF. In nucleotides, the CDR3 is TGTGCCAGCAGCCAAGATCTCAGCGAAGAGTACAATGAGCAGTTCTTC. The whole variable domain, remainder taken from reference TRBV14 and TRBJ2-1, is EAGVTQFPSHSVIEKGQTVTLRCDPISGHDNLYWYRRVMGKEIKFLLHFVKESKQDESGMPNNRFLAERTGGTYSTLKVQPAELEDSGVYFCASSQDLSEEYNEQFFGPGTRLTVL.

The V and J genes are TRBV6-5 and TRBJ1-1; D is uncertain. In germline, CDR1 is MNHEY, CDR2 SVGAGI. V lost 5 bases to trimming and J lost 2 bases, with 9 bases between them. The CDR3 sequence is 13 residues long. The CDR3 coding sequence is TGTGCCAGCAGTGAGGGCAGTAACACTGAAGCTTTCTTT. Translation gives CASSEGSNTEAFF.

This clone is categorized as medium-sized. J is TRBJ2-1 and V is TRBV6-4, with D perhaps assigned TRBD1 or TRBD2 (5 bases each). Per germline, CDR1 MRHNA and CDR2 SNTAGT. CDR3 length: 13 amino acids. The V end was cut by 4 bases, the J end by 9 bases, with 13 bases between. The DNA of the CDR3 is TGTGCCAGCAGTGGTCAGACAGAGGGTGAGCAGTTCTTC. Amino acids: CASSGQTEGEQFF.

The chain combines TRBV7-9 with TRBJ2-3; TRBD2 agrees at 7 bases. The CDR3 loop spans 15 amino acids. Looked up from germline, CDR1 is SEHNR and CDR2 is FQNEAQ (reference sequence). The trim removed 1 base at V and 2 bases at J, leaving 3 bases unmatched. The CDR3 loop reads CASSLGAGDTDTQYF. The CDR3 DNA is TGTGCCAGCAGCTTAGGGGCGGGGGACACAGATACGCAGTATTTT.

This clone was seen a few times. This chain links TRBV5-4 with TRBJ2-7, with 10 bases lining up with TRBD1. Germline V gives CDR1 SGHNT, CDR2 YYREEE (reference sequence). This CDR3 comprises 17 residues. V trimming: 0 bases; J trimming: 8 bases; junction bases outside the gene matches: 14. In DNA, the CDR3 is TGTGCCAGCAGCTTGGACCGACAGGGGGCGGGGAAAAAAAAGCAGTACTTC. Protein: CASSLDRQGAGKKKQYF.